Listed below are T cell receptor beta chains from one sample, sequenced in a study of regulatory T cells in long-lasting Graves disease. Using its own MiXCR run on the multiplex PCR reads, TCRdb lists one record per CDR3 protein. The data contain about half a million distinct CDR3 sequences, around 12% of them singletons. The same specimen was also included in a second study, on T cells in Graves' hyperthyroidism and ophthalmopathy.

The source was peripheral blood mononuclear cells (PBMCs), collected at new diagnosis, from a patient treated with antithyroid drugs. Receptors were obtained from a woman aged 25 to 39 with Graves disease. Each CDR3 is given with its conserved first and last residue. D genes are given only for firm matches. Only part of the rows carry a size: once, few, many, or a class if the clone is expanded.

v_gene	abundance	j_gene	d_gene	CDR3nt	CDR3aa
TRBV2	many	TRBJ2-3	TRBD2	TGTGCCAACCTCCGGGACTATCTTAGCACAGATACGCAGTATTTT	CANLRDYLSTDTQYF
TRBV27	many	TRBJ2-3	NA	TGTGCCAGCAGAGTTGGTTTCAGCACAGATACGCAGTATTTT	CASRVGFSTDTQYF
TRBV12-3/TRBV12-4	many	TRBJ2-7	NA	TGTGCCAGCAGTTTCAGGGGGACAGGGTTGAGCGGGAGCCGAACCTACGAGCAGTACTTC	CASSFRGTGLSGSRTYEQYF
TRBV2	NA	TRBJ1-5	NA	TGTGCCAGCAGTAAAGAGGAAGGGTATCAGCCCCAGCATTTT	CASSKEEGYQPQHF
TRBV19	NA	TRBJ2-3	NA	TGTGCCAGTAGTATTAGGGCAGTCTGGTCAGATACGCAGTATTTT	CASSIRAVWSDTQYF
TRBV12-3/TRBV12-4	NA	TRBJ2-2	NA	TGTGCCAGCAGTCCTCTGGGGGGGGCAGAGACCGGGGAGCTGTTTTTT	CASSPLGGAETGELFF
TRBV20-1	few	TRBJ2-2	TRBD1	TGCAGTGCTAGAGATGATACAGGGGGTAACGGGGAGCTGTTTTTT	CSARDDTGGNGELFF
TRBV30	many	TRBJ1-2	NA	TGTGCCTGGAGTGTTTTGGGAGGCTACACCTTC	CAWSVLGGYTF
TRBV30	many	TRBJ1-1	NA	TGTGCCCTGGACCTGAACACTGAAGCTTTCTTT	CALDLNTEAFF
TRBV10-3	many	TRBJ1-1	NA	TGTGCCATCAGTGGATCCACTGAAGCTTTCTTT	CAISGSTEAFF
TRBV20-1	many	TRBJ1-1	TRBD1	TGCAGTGCTAGAGATCGGGGACAGGGGATGAACACTGAAGCTTTCTTT	CSARDRGQGMNTEAFF
TRBV5-1	few	TRBJ2-7	NA	TGCGCCAGCAGCTACCGAACAGCATTCTACGAGCAGTACTTC	CASSYRTAFYEQYF
TRBV20-1	many	TRBJ2-7	NA	TGCAGTGCAGGGGAGCAGTACTTC	CSAGEQYF
TRBV29-1	NA	TRBJ1-4	NA	TGCAGCGTTGAAGATCCCGGTAATGAAAAACTGTTTTTT	CSVEDPGNEKLFF
TRBV2	many	TRBJ1-5	NA	TGTGCCAGCAGCATCAACAGGGCCAATCAGCCCCAGCATTTT	CASSINRANQPQHF
TRBV12-3/TRBV12-4	many	TRBJ2-1	NA	TGTGCCAGCAGTTTTTGGGGACATGAGCAGTTCTTC	CASSFWGHEQFF